Listed below are T cell receptor beta chains from one sample, sequenced in a study of blood T cell repertoires in COVID-19. Sequencing was performed with immunoSEQ multiplex PCR; in TCRdb, only in-frame clones are kept and a portion is missing. Counted here are around 200,000 clones, 80% to 90% occurring once; the ten biggest clones make up around 4.5%. Sequenced input: PBMCs or T cells enriched from blood (not recorded which). The source of these receptors is a woman aged 25 to 39 who had been exposed to COVID-19. Each CDR3 is given without its conserved first and last residue. D genes are given only for firm matches.

J gene | D gene | V gene | CDR3 protein
TRBJ1-3 | TRBD1 | TRBV7-6 | ASSLARGRGLGNTIY
TRBJ1-4 | NA | TRBV6-5 | ASSFSATNEKLF
TRBJ1-2 | NA | TRBV6-5 | ASSLAYYGYT
TRBJ2-7 | NA | TRBV5-1 | ASSLTVPSYEQY
TRBJ2-3 | TRBD2 | TRBV3-1/TRBV3-2 | ASSPYHGAGGTDTQY
TRBJ2-1 | NA | TRBV6-5 | ASSYRVGEQF
TRBJ1-1 | TRBD1 | TRBV27 | ASRQGGQPEAF
TRBJ2-7 | TRBD1 | TRBV18 | ASSGGTGRSEQY
TRBJ2-1 | TRBD2 | TRBV19 | ASTTGRDYHNEQF
TRBJ1-2 | TRBD1 | TRBV28 | ASSLGSRQGNYGYT
TRBJ1-2 | TRBD1 | TRBV6-5 | ATHTGGAGDYGYT
TRBJ1-2 | NA | TRBV6-5 | ASIRGQGHGYT
TRBJ2-2 | NA | TRBV19 | ASSIPRGHTGELF
TRBJ2-1 | TRBD1 | TRBV5-5 | ASSKRDREGEQF
TRBJ2-7 | NA | TRBV11-2 | ASSLGAGSSYEQY
TRBJ2-7 | NA | TRBV11-1 | ASSFAGRIYEQY
TRBJ1-3 | NA | TRBV9 | ASSATGYSGNTIY
TRBJ1-3 | TRBD1 | TRBV2 | ASSEWGQVSGNTIY
TRBJ2-2 | TRBD2 | TRBV6-5 | ASSKGLVFTGELF
TRBJ2-3 | NA | TRBV5-1 | ASSLGPTPSRTDTQY
TRBJ2-1 | TRBD1 | TRBV5-1 | ASSLSGQALNEQF
TRBJ2-7 | TRBD2 | TRBV6-1 | ASSEGLAGGRSYEQY
TRBJ2-7 | NA | TRBV6-5 | ASSYGRSGVLYEQY
TRBJ1-2 | TRBD1 | TRBV24-1 | AASRQGEGYT
TRBJ2-4 | TRBD1 | TRBV19 | ASSPGQGYIQY
TRBJ2-7 | TRBD2 | TRBV2 | ASSISGGANEQY
TRBJ1-2 | TRBD1 | TRBV29-1 | SVVGDRGYGYT
TRBJ1-4 | NA | TRBV6-5 | ASSYSGQTNEKLF
TRBJ2-3 | NA | TRBV30 | AMARVLTDTQY
TRBJ1-1 | TRBD1 | TRBV3-1/TRBV3-2 | ASSQGFSVQGEAF
TRBJ1-2 | TRBD1 | TRBV7-6 | ASSSWTGREGWGYT
TRBJ2-5 | TRBD1 | TRBV6-5 | ASRRQGLPQETQY
TRBJ1-5 | NA | TRBV3-1/TRBV3-2 | ASSQSGQPQH
TRBJ2-3 | TRBD2 | TRBV19 | ASRPLAGGPDTQY
TRBJ2-2 | NA | TRBV9 | ASSEGVGAGTETGELF
TRBJ1-6 | NA | TRBV2 | ASSGGLSSYNSPLH
TRBJ1-5 | NA | TRBV19 | ASSLQVNSNQPQH
TRBJ2-2 | NA | TRBV18 | ASSPTRESGELF
TRBJ2-2 | TRBD1 | TRBV7-8 | ASSRPDRDRLRLLVDGLF
TRBJ1-6 | NA | TRBV30 | AWKGRGGPPLH
TRBJ1-2 | NA | TRBV11-2 | ASSFVWRVNGYT
TRBJ1-2 | NA | TRBV12-3/TRBV12-4 | ASSLNWGGYT
TRBJ1-2 | NA | TRBV3-1/TRBV3-2 | ASSPRDGNYGYT
TRBJ2-3 | TRBD1 | TRBV5-4 | ASRRQGGSSTDTQY
TRBJ1-5 | NA | TRBV12-3/TRBV12-4 | ASSPWHGQPQH
TRBJ1-1 | TRBD1 | TRBV4-1 | ASSQVGQGSMNTEAF
TRBJ2-5 | TRBD1 | TRBV24-1 | ATSGTGTGHQETQY